The entry below describes one T cell receptor beta chain. The antigen is unknown. This specimen belongs to a study of shared clonotypes between healthy human individuals. Regarding the study as a whole: Clonotypes shared by all four sorted-subset donors had higher generation probabilities than non-shared clonotypes. There were few donors, and this limited the genetic and exposure-history diversity represented. Shared across four donors were around 5% of the naive CD4 clonotypes.

Some clones are missing from TCRdb's copy, which holds only in-frame ones; the method was immunoSEQ multiplex PCR. The table includes around 2,000,000 clones, approximately 94% detected once. CDR3 length: 18 amino acids. Germline loops: CDR1 ENHRY, CDR2 SYGVKD. V lost 0 bases to trimming and J lost 3 bases; unmatched junction nucleotides: 10. Positive CCR7 selection of CD45RO-negative cells yielded the naive CD8 cells, and terminally differentiated effector memory CD45RA+ cells were excluded. Donors, without exception, were Caucasian adults residing in Nashville, Tennessee. This TCR was recovered from a man between 18 and 35 years old in good health. The chain is built from TRBV10-3 and TRBJ2-3, with 9 bases matching TRBD2. The material sequenced was naive CD8+ T cells sorted from blood. Here the CDR3 DNA reads TGTGCCATCAGTGAGTCGTGGTCGGCGGGAGGGCCAACAGATACGCAGTATTTT. This encodes CAISESWSAGGPTDTQYF.